Here is one T cell receptor beta chain with its context. Its matching antigen is unknown. The data belong to a study of cytomegalovirus exposure and HLA in healthy donors. Study-level findings and limits: The classifier reportedly diagnosed cytomegalovirus status with high sensitivity and specificity. TCR sequences were mostly rare, though some public TCRs occurred in many donors. Across donors, presence/absence analyses took sequencing depth to be roughly uniform.

The PCR used 60 Vbeta and 13 Jbeta primers. Under the authors' procedure: Roughly 11 million shared chains were among some 75 million unique TCR beta chains counted in a later analysis. The repertoire was sequenced with immunoSEQ multiplex PCR; TCRdb's copy has only in-frame clones and lacks some. V and J calls and clone size follow that table, whereas D and trimming were derived from the DNA. This sample's table reports around 140,000 clones. The sequenced sample was PBMCs. The source is a woman younger than 35 in good health and CMV-seronegative.

The chain's CDR3 is CASSGGRGHNQPQHF. CDR3 sequence (DNA): TGTGCCAGCAGTGGAGGCAGGGGGCACAATCAGCCCCAGCATTTT. The chain is built from TRBV6-1 and TRBJ1-5; 8 nucleotides agree with TRBD1. Germline assignment: CDR1 MNHNS and CDR2 SASEGT. The CDR3 covers 15 residues. Trimming removed 4 bases from V and 3 bases from J; junction bases left unmatched: 5.